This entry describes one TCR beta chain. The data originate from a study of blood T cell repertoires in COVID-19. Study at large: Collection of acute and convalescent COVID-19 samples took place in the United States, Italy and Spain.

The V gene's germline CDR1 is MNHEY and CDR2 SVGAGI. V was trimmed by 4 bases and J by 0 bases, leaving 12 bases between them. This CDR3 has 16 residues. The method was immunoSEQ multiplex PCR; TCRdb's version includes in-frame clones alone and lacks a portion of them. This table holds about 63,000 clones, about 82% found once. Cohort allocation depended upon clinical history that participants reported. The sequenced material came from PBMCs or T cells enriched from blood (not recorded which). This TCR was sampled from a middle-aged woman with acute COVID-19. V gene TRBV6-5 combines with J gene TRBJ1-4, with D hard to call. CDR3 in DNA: TGTGCCAGCAGTTCCTGGCAGACTACAACTAATGAAAAACTGTTTTTT. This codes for CASSSWQTTTNEKLFF.